A single sample is the source of the 21 T cell receptor beta chains below, sequenced in a study of metastatic and nonmetastatic thyroid tumors. TCRdb re-called clones via MiXCR from the PCR reads. The sample consists of fewer than 6,500 clones, roughly 32% of them appearing once. Treatment of any kind had been given to no patient before thyroid surgery. The sequenced material came from adjacent normal tissue. Receptors were obtained from a female donor with papillary thyroid cancer or a benign thyroid nodule (not recorded which). Some clones in this sample may be carry-over from other donors' samples.

V usage is TRBV11-2 and J usage is TRBJ1-6; D unresolved. The V end was cut by 5 bases, the J end by 5 bases, with 7 bases between. This CDR3 comprises 13 residues. Germline CDR1 reads SGHAT; CDR2 reads FQNNGV. CDR3 loop: CASSVTDNSPLHF. The CDR3 bases are TGTGCCAGCAGCGTTACCGATAATTCACCCCTCCACTTT.

This clone was counted only a few times. The chain recombines TRBV6-1 with TRBJ2-7; D gene ambiguous. Looked up from germline, CDR1 is MNHNS and CDR2 is SASEGT. There are 13 residues in the CDR3. The germline V and J ends were trimmed by 6 bases and 1 base, with 10 bases remaining between them. The CDR3 here is CASRRPSSYEQYF. CDR3 sequence (DNA): TGTGCCAGCAGGCGCCCATCGTCCTACGAGCAGTACTTC.

The chain links TRBV6-1 to TRBJ1-1, with 8 bases that match TRBD1. There are 13 residues in the CDR3. Germline CDR1 and CDR2: MNHNS and SASEGT. V was clipped by 4 bases and J by 3 bases; unmatched bases: 1. CDR3 nucleotides: TGTGCCAGCAGTGTGGACAGGGACACTGAAGCTTTCTTT. The encoded protein is CASSVDRDTEAFF.

Only a few counts were recorded for this clone. The same CDR3 also results from other DNA sequences found in this sample. J is TRBJ1-1 and V is TRBV28; D is ambiguous. V was pared by 6 bases and J by 7 bases, with 18 bases between. This CDR3 region has 14 residues. Germline V gene sequence: CDR1 MDHEN, CDR2 SYDVKM. CDR3 loop: CASRPREAAFEAFF. CDR3 DNA sequence: TGTGCCAGCAGGCCGCGAGAGGCGGCCTTTGAAGCTTTCTTT.

The chain recombines TRBV7-9 with TRBJ2-7; D unresolved. The CDR3 totals 11 residues. V dropped 5 bases and J dropped 3 bases, with 5 bases sitting between them. In germline, CDR1 is SEHNR, CDR2 FQNEAQ (reference sequence). DNA for the CDR3: TGTGCCAGCAGCCTCAACTACGAGCAGTACTTC. This translates into CASSLNYEQYF.

The genes are TRBV30 and TRBJ2-1; 7 bases fit TRBD1. The trim removed 3 bases at V and 8 bases at J, leaving 4 bases unmatched. The CDR3 is 12 amino acids. Germline lookup yields CDR1 GTSNPN and CDR2 SVGIG (reference sequence). For the CDR3, the DNA is TGTGCCTGGAGCGATGACAGGGATGAGCAGTTCTTC. This codes for CAWSDDRDEQFF.

This clone appeared a few times. J is TRBJ2-3 and V is TRBV5-1; no clear D gene. V was clipped by 0 bases and J by 0 bases, with 8 bases between them. This CDR3 comprises 15 residues. Germline CDR1 reads SGHRS; CDR2 reads YFSETQ. CDR3 protein: CASSLDLTSTDTQYF. CDR3 in DNA: TGCGCCAGCAGCTTGGATCTTACCAGCACAGATACGCAGTATTTT.

The chain employs TRBV20-1 and TRBJ2-2; perhaps TRBD2 as D (7 bases). The CDR3 totals 13 residues. With 3 bases removed from V and 8 bases from J, the gap between germline ends came to 13 bases. The V gene's germline CDR1 is DFQATT and CDR2 SNEGSKA (reference sequence). CDR3 bases: TGCAGTGCTAGCCCGGCGGGGGCGGGGGAGCTGTTTTTT. As protein: CSASPAGAGELFF.

The rearrangement uses TRBV5-1 and TRBJ1-6, with D hard to call. The V gene lost 1 base and the J gene lost 11 bases, with 13 bases spanning the gap. Looked up from germline, CDR1 is SGHRS and CDR2 is YFSETQ. The CDR3 runs to 14 residues. The CDR3 sequence is CASSLRETLTPLHF. The CDR3 DNA follows: TGCGCCAGCAGCTTGAGAGAAACTTTAACACCCCTCCACTTT.

This clone has only a few counts. The rearrangement joins TRBV27 to TRBJ2-2; D ambiguous. Looked up from germline, CDR1 is MNHEY and CDR2 is SMNVEV (reference sequence). The V end was cut by 7 bases, the J end by 6 bases, with 15 bases between. This CDR3 has 14 residues. The CDR3 loop reads CASTRRFRAGELFF. CDR3 sequence (DNA): TGTGCCAGCACCAGGCGGTTTCGGGCCGGGGAGCTGTTTTTT.

This clone was counted between two and nine times. The gene calls are TRBV6-1 and TRBJ1-5; tentative D call: TRBD1 (5 bases). This CDR3 contains 15 residues. Germline V gene lookup returns CDR1 MNHNS and CDR2 SASEGT. Trimming removed 7 bases from V and 2 bases from J, with 15 bases in between. In DNA form, the CDR3 reads TGTGCCAGCAAATTTGGGGGGTTAGGCAATCAGCCCCAGCATTTT. Protein sequence: CASKFGGLGNQPQHF.

The chain combines TRBV2 with TRBJ1-2; D not resolved. This CDR3 spans 15 amino acids. CDR1 SNHLY and CDR2 FYNNEI come from the germline V gene. V lost 4 bases, J lost 5 bases, and 17 bases lay in between. This CDR3 reads CASSVGTVGIYGYTF. In DNA form, the CDR3 reads TGTGCCAGCAGTGTGGGCACGGTCGGGATTTATGGCTACACCTTC. Full variable domain (rest looked up from reference TRBV2 and TRBJ1-2): EPEVTQTPSHQVTQMGQEVILRCVPISNHLYFYWYRQILGQKVEFLVSFYNNEISEKSEIFDDQFSVERPDGSNFTLKIRSTKLEDSAMYFCASSVGTVGIYGYTFGSGTRLTVV.

This clone was counted only a few times. V gene TRBV20-1 combines with J gene TRBJ1-1; D is perhaps TRBD1 (5 bases). The germline CDR1 and CDR2 sequences are DFQATT and SNEGSKA (reference sequence). This CDR3 region has 14 residues. The V gene lost 0 bases and the J gene lost 1 base, with 9 bases spanning the gap. CDR3 sequence reads: CSARDDRGNTEAFF. CDR3 sequence (DNA): TGCAGTGCTAGAGATGATAGGGGGAACACTGAAGCTTTCTTT.

This sequence joins TRBV12-3 or TRBV12-4 and TRBJ2-1, with 9 positions matching TRBD2. The V and J ends lost 7 bases and 3 bases, in that order; junction bases with no gene match: 4. This CDR3 is built from 14 residues. The CDR3 loop is CASKAGGHYNEQFF. CDR3 in DNA: TGTGCCAGCAAGGCGGGAGGGCACTACAATGAGCAGTTCTTC.

V is TRBV6-1 and J is TRBJ1-2, with TRBD1 as a possible D gene (5 bases). V lost 5 bases to trimming and J lost 4 bases, with 14 bases between them. Germline V lookup: CDR1 MNHNS, CDR2 SASEGT. This CDR3 contains 14 residues. The CDR3 is CASSPRGLFYGYTF. As DNA, the CDR3 is TGTGCCAGCAGTCCCCGGGGCCTATTCTATGGCTACACCTTC.

The rearrangement uses TRBV19 and TRBJ2-1; TRBD2 matches 12 bases. Trimming took 9 bases from V and 10 from J; bases not matched to a gene: 10. Germline V gene sequence: CDR1 LNHDA, CDR2 SQIVND (reference sequence). The CDR3 is 14 amino acids. The CDR3 region has the DNA TGTGCCAGCCGAACTAGCGGGGGGTACACCGAGCAGTTCTTC. Translated, it gives CASRTSGGYTEQFF.

Note on this clone: At one boundary the junction diverges from the germline segment, which might be a read error. V usage is TRBV12-3 or TRBV12-4 and J usage is TRBJ2-1, with 12 bases identical to TRBD2. CDR3 length: 15 amino acids. The CDR3 DNA reads TGTGCCAGCACCCCAATATCTAGCGGGAGGGAAGAGCACTTATTC. This codes for CASTPISSGREEHLF.

This chain uses TRBV6-1 with TRBJ2-7, with 7 bases aligning to TRBD2. This CDR3 comprises 12 residues. In germline, CDR1 is MNHNS, CDR2 SASEGT. The V segment lost 6 bases and the J segment 8 bases; nucleotides outside the gene matches: 7. The CDR3 loop is CASSETSPKQYF. The CDR3 nucleotides are TGTGCCAGCAGCGAGACTAGCCCCAAGCAGTACTTC.

There are a few counts of this clone. This chain connects TRBV7-2 to TRBJ2-7; D is unclear. V lost 6 bases, J lost 3 bases, and 6 bases lay in between. The V gene's germline CDR1 is SGHTA and CDR2 FQGNSA. The CDR3 is 11 amino acids. CDR3 protein: CASSRFYEQYF. In nucleotides, the CDR3 is TGTGCCAGCAGTCGCTTCTACGAGCAGTACTTC.

This rearrangement joins TRBV28 to TRBJ2-7; TRBD1 matches at 8 bases. Germline lookup yields CDR1 MDHEN and CDR2 SYDVKM. The CDR3 has 15 residues. J lost 0 bases, V lost 6 bases, and 7 bases had no gene match. CDR3 loop: CASSYGTGGSYEQYF. DNA of the CDR3: TGTGCCAGCAGCTACGGGACAGGAGGCTCCTACGAGCAGTACTTC.

This chain uses TRBV20-1 with TRBJ1-6, with 9 bases fitting TRBD1. Germline V gene sequence: CDR1 DFQATT, CDR2 SNEGSKA (reference sequence). The V segment lost 8 bases and the J segment 9 bases; nucleotides outside the gene matches: 8. CDR3 size: 13 residues. CDR3 bases: TGCAGTTCTAAGACAGGGGGATCTTCACCCCTCCACTTT. Protein sequence: CSSKTGGSSPLHF.